The rows below give T cell receptor beta chains drawn from one sample of a study of T cells in localized non-small cell lung cancer. Here immunoSEQ multiplex PCR was the method, and the copy in TCRdb shows in-frame clones only, minus some. In the table there are roughly 86,000 clones, approximately 84% of which are singletons. The sample here was peripheral blood, taken before any cancer treatment. All receptors derive from a man aged 40-75 years with stage I lung adenocarcinoma. Each CDR3 is given with its conserved first and last residue. D genes are given only for firm matches. Clone size is given for some rows only: seen once, a few or many times, or a class if the clone is expanded.

size	D	V	J	CDR3	DNA
.	.	TRBV19	TRBJ2-2	CASRARDTFANTGELFF	TGTGCCAGTAGGGCCCGGGACACGTTTGCGAACACCGGGGAGCTGTTTTTT
.	.	TRBV9	TRBJ2-5	CASSPSQGFQETQYF	TGTGCCAGCAGCCCCAGTCAAGGGTTCCAAGAGACCCAGTACTTC
.	TRBD2	TRBV28	TRBJ2-2	CASSSGGLAGVNTGELFF	TGTGCCAGCAGTTCCGGAGGACTAGCGGGAGTCAACACCGGGGAGCTGTTTTTT
.	.	TRBV25-1	TRBJ1-2	CASSVAMDGYTF	TGTGCCAGCAGTGTTGCGATGGATGGCTACACCTTC
.	.	TRBV25-1	TRBJ1-3	CASSANGGNTIYF	TGTGCCAGCAGTGCTAATGGGGGAAACACCATATATTTT
.	.	TRBV19	TRBJ1-2	CASSGNYGYTF	TGTGCCAGTAGCGGGAACTATGGCTACACCTTC
.	.	TRBV5-5	TRBJ2-7	CASSFGSGHLVAYEQYF	TGTGCCAGCAGCTTTGGTTCAGGTCACCTAGTAGCCTACGAGCAGTACTTC
once	.	TRBV30	TRBJ1-1	CAWSVEGGTEAFF	TGTGCCTGGAGTGTAGAAGGGGGGACTGAAGCTTTCTTT
.	.	TRBV6-5	TRBJ1-5	CAAGGLVSNQPQHF	TGTGCAGCGGGAGGGTTGGTAAGCAATCAGCCCCAGCATTTT
.	.	TRBV10-2	TRBJ1-5	CASSVLGGNQPQHF	TGCGCCAGCAGTGTTTTAGGGGGCAATCAGCCCCAGCATTTT
few	TRBD1	TRBV15	TRBJ2-7	CATSRDPGQVNEQYF	TGTGCCACCAGCAGAGATCCGGGACAGGTCAACGAGCAGTACTTC
.	TRBD1	TRBV27	TRBJ2-2	CASSPGQGITGELFF	TGTGCCAGCAGTCCGGGACAGGGGATCACCGGGGAGCTGTTTTTT
few	.	TRBV7-9	TRBJ1-1	CASSLGSVGTEAFF	TGTGCCAGCAGCTTGGGATCCGTGGGGACTGAAGCTTTCTTT
.	.	TRBV7-2	TRBJ1-4	CASSTQQGRENEKLFF	TGTGCCAGCAGCACCCAACAGGGTAGGGAGAATGAAAAACTGTTTTTT
.	TRBD1	TRBV6-4	TRBJ1-1	CASSRDRGTEAFF	TGTGCCAGCAGCCGGGACAGGGGTACTGAAGCTTTCTTT
.	.	TRBV7-6	TRBJ2-5	CASSLGLQETQYF	TGTGCCAGCAGCTTAGGATTGCAAGAGACCCAGTACTTC
.	.	TRBV18	TRBJ2-7	CASSPSTGSYEQYF	TGTGCCAGCTCACCATCGACAGGTTCCTACGAGCAGTACTTC
.	.	TRBV27	TRBJ2-7	CASSLAPGISYEQYF	TGTGCCAGCAGTTTAGCCCCGGGAATCTCCTACGAGCAGTACTTC
once	TRBD1	TRBV28	TRBJ1-5	CASRLRQGEGQPQHF	TGTGCCAGCAGGTTGCGACAGGGGGAAGGTCAGCCCCAGCATTTT
.	.	TRBV5-1	TRBJ2-2	CASSLGHSANTGELFF	TGCGCCAGCAGCCTCGGACACTCCGCGAACACCGGGGAGCTGTTTTTT
few	TRBD1	TRBV4-2	TRBJ1-4	CASSQVMGQAEKLFF	TGTGCCAGCAGCCAAGTTATGGGACAGGCTGAAAAACTGTTTTTT
.	.	TRBV7-2	TRBJ2-2	CASSLVAGTNTGELFF	TGTGCCAGCAGCTTAGTTGCCGGAACGAACACCGGGGAGCTGTTTTTT
.	TRBD2	TRBV15	TRBJ2-7	CATSRGGTSLYEQYF	TGTGCCACCAGCAGAGGGGGGACTAGTTTGTACGAGCAGTACTTC
.	.	TRBV5-4	TRBJ2-7	CASSLDRVGQYF	TGTGCCAGCAGCTTGGACCGGGTCGGGCAGTACTTC
.	.	TRBV7-4	TRBJ2-4	CASTPLANIQYF	TGTGCCAGCACCCCACTAGCAAACATTCAGTACTTC
once	.	TRBV14	TRBJ1-4	CASSRDRVAEKLFF	TGTGCCAGCAGTCGTGACAGAGTTGCCGAAAAACTGTTTTTT
.	.	TRBV15	TRBJ1-2	CATSRDPGAGAGYTF	TGTGCCACCAGCAGAGACCCAGGGGCCGGCGCGGGCTACACCTTC
.	.	TRBV6-5	TRBJ1-5	CASSYSEGPGQPQHF	TGTGCCAGCAGTTACTCGGAGGGACCTGGTCAGCCCCAGCATTTT
.	.	TRBV18	TRBJ2-7	CASSPREVSEQYF	TGTGCCAGCTCACCACGTGAGGTTAGCGAGCAGTACTTC
.	.	TRBV5-1	TRBJ1-1	CASSPGGRTEAFF	TGCGCCAGCAGCCCGGGGGGAAGGACTGAAGCTTTCTTT
.	.	TRBV7-9	TRBJ2-7	CASSLATVSYEQYF	TGTGCCAGCAGCTTAGCGACGGTCTCCTACGAGCAGTACTTC
.	.	TRBV6-6	TRBJ1-2	CASSFRPTSYGYTF	TGTGCCAGCAGTTTTCGTCCGACCAGCTATGGCTACACCTTC
.	TRBD1	TRBV7-2	TRBJ2-7	CASSLMGQDYEQYF	TGTGCCAGCAGCTTAATGGGACAGGACTACGAGCAGTACTTC
.	.	TRBV28	TRBJ2-2	CASSLLPGELFF	TGTGCCAGCAGTTTATTACCCGGGGAGCTGTTTTTT
.	TRBD2	TRBV2	TRBJ2-5	CASSERRGGLETQYF	TGTGCCAGCAGTGAGAGGCGGGGGGGCTTAGAGACCCAGTACTTC